These T cell receptor beta chains were read from a single sample in a study of T cells in Graves' hyperthyroidism and ophthalmopathy. A single record per CDR3 protein comes from TCRdb applying MiXCR to the multiplex PCR reads. Of about 300,000 distinct CDR3 sequences in the sample, around a fifth were seen once. Sequenced: blood. The receptors were gathered from a man in his fifties or sixties with Graves' ophthalmopathy. CDR3s include the opening cysteine and the closing phenylalanine or tryptophan. Fields, in order: V gene, J gene, D gene, clone size, CDR3 DNA, CDR3 protein. D genes are given only for firm matches. For some rows the clone size is stated as once, few or many, or as a class when expanded; others skip it.

TRBV28	TRBJ2-6	TRBD1	.	TGTGCCAGCACCCGGGACAGGCCGCTCTCTGGGGCCAACGTCCTGACTTTC	CASTRDRPLSGANVLTF
TRBV27	TRBJ2-1	TRBD2	.	TGTGCCAGCAGTTTTTTAAGAGATCTAGCGGGAGGGCGGAGCTCCTACAATGAGCAGTTCTTC	CASSFLRDLAGGRSSYNEQFF
TRBV28	TRBJ2-3	.	many	TGTGCCAGCAGTTTATCCGGGGGCAACACAGATACGCAGTATTTT	CASSLSGGNTDTQYF
TRBV4-1	TRBJ2-1	.	.	TGCGCCAGCAGCCAAGTGGGGAGCGGGAATGAGCAGTTCTTC	CASSQVGSGNEQFF
TRBV5-5	TRBJ2-5	TRBD2	many	TGTGCCAGCAGCTCGATATTGGCGGGAGGGTCTGAGACCCAGTACTTC	CASSSILAGGSETQYF
TRBV18	TRBJ2-2	.	many	TGTGCCAGCTCACCGCAAGATATGGGAAACACCGGGGAGCTGTTTTTT	CASSPQDMGNTGELFF
TRBV7-2	TRBJ2-2	TRBD2	many	TGTGCCAGCAGCCGCGGGGGCGGGGAGCTGTTTTTT	CASSRGGGELFF
TRBV28	TRBJ2-7	.	few	TGTGCCAGCACCACCCGTGGGTACGAGCAGTACTTC	CASTTRGYEQYF
TRBV5-1	TRBJ2-2	TRBD2	few	TGCGCCAGCAGCTTGGAACTAGCGGGTGAGAACGGGGAGCTGTTTTTT	CASSLELAGENGELFF
TRBV25-1	TRBJ2-7	TRBD1	few	TGTGCCAGCAGTGGAGCCGGGACAGGATCCTACGAGCAGTACTTC	CASSGAGTGSYEQYF
TRBV5-1	TRBJ1-5	.	many	TGTGCCAGCTCTCTGGGACGCGATCAGCCCCAGCATTTT	CASSLGRDQPQHF
TRBV28	TRBJ1-3	TRBD1	.	TGTGCCAGCAGTACGACAGGGGCTGGAAACACCATATATTTT	CASSTTGAGNTIYF
TRBV24-1	TRBJ2-1	.	few	TGTGCCACCGAGAGGGGTGATGAGCAGTTCTTC	CATERGDEQFF
TRBV3-1	TRBJ2-4	.	many	TGTGCCAGCAGCCAAGATCGCATTCAGTACTTC	CASSQDRIQYF
TRBV28	TRBJ2-1	.	many	TGTGCCAGCAGTCCACTCTCATTCGGTGGGAGAGGCTACAATGAGCAGTTCTTC	CASSPLSFGGRGYNEQFF
TRBV20-1	TRBJ2-3	.	many	TGCAGTGCTAGGTTTGAACAATGGGTCACAGATACGCAGTATTTT	CSARFEQWVTDTQYF
TRBV7-2	TRBJ2-2	.	many	TGTGCCAGCAGAGGGGATGTTGTCACCGGGGAGCTGTTTTTT	CASRGDVVTGELFF
TRBV9	TRBJ2-3	TRBD2	.	TGTGCCAGCAGCGTAGGAGGACTAGCGGCTAGCACAGATACGCAGTATTTT	CASSVGGLAASTDTQYF
TRBV5-1	TRBJ2-7	.	.	TGCGCCAGCAGCCTCGAGGACAGCTCCTACGAGCAGTACTTC	CASSLEDSSYEQYF
TRBV6-1	TRBJ2-7	.	.	TGTGCCAGCAGCGACTGGGCCGAGCAGTACTTC	CASSDWAEQYF
TRBV14	TRBJ1-6	.	.	TGTGCCAGCAGCCTGACACTTAGGAATTCACCCCTCCACTTT	CASSLTLRNSPLHF
TRBV28	TRBJ2-2	TRBD1	.	TGTGCCAGCAGTCCCGACAGGGAAGGCGGGGAGCTGTTTTTT	CASSPDREGGELFF
TRBV5-4	TRBJ2-5	TRBD2	many	TGTGCCAGCACCCTAAGACTAGCGGGGATACAAGAGACCCAGTACTTC	CASTLRLAGIQETQYF
TRBV11-2	TRBJ2-7	TRBD2	many	TGTGCCAGCAGGTCCCTAGCGGGAGGGCTGGGGGAGCAGTACTTC	CASRSLAGGLGEQYF
TRBV7-9	TRBJ2-3	TRBD2	many	TGTGCCAGGAGGACTAGCGGGAGCACAGATACGCAGTATTTT	CARRTSGSTDTQYF
TRBV5-1	TRBJ2-7	.	many	TGCGCCAGCAGCCCAAAGGATCTCTACGAGCAGTACTTC	CASSPKDLYEQYF
TRBV5-1	TRBJ1-2	TRBD1	.	TGCGCCAGCAGCTTCGGACAGGAGAATGGCTACACCTTC	CASSFGQENGYTF
TRBV12-3/TRBV12-4	TRBJ2-1	TRBD1	many	TGTGCCAGCAGCCCCACAGGGGGCGAGCCGTACTACAATGAGCAGTTCTTC	CASSPTGGEPYYNEQFF
TRBV7-2	TRBJ2-1	TRBD2	many	TGTGCCAGCAGCTTACAGACTAGCGGGGGGATCTACAATGAGCAGTTCTTC	CASSLQTSGGIYNEQFF
TRBV24-1	TRBJ2-2	.	.	TGTGCCACCAGTTCTCCAAGCGTGGGTTACACCGGGGAGCTGTTTTTT	CATSSPSVGYTGELFF
TRBV30	TRBJ2-7	.	many	TGTGCCTGTAAACCGAAACCTGGGGAGGGGGCCTACGAGCAGTACTTC	CACKPKPGEGAYEQYF
TRBV6-5	TRBJ2-5	TRBD2	.	TGTGCCAGCAGTTACCCAATCATCGAAGGGACTAGCGGACTTATAGAGACCCAGTACTTC	CASSYPIIEGTSGLIETQYF
TRBV6-1	TRBJ2-1	TRBD2	.	TGTGCCAGCAGTACCCTATCGGGACTAGCGGGAGGGCGGAGCTCCTACAATGAGCAGTTCTTC	CASSTLSGLAGGRSSYNEQFF
TRBV3-1	TRBJ2-4	.	few	TGTGCCAGCAGCCATTTCAAGTTAGCCAAAAACATTCAGTACTTC	CASSHFKLAKNIQYF
TRBV20-1	TRBJ1-1	.	many	TGCAGTGCCCCCAAGGGGGGACAAATTGACACTGAAGCTTTCTTT	CSAPKGGQIDTEAFF
TRBV30	TRBJ2-2	.	few	TGTGCCTGGAGTGTCAGATACACCGGGGAGCTGTTTTTT	CAWSVRYTGELFF
TRBV4-1	TRBJ2-1	TRBD2	.	TGCGCCAGCAGCCAGCCTACTAGCGGGAGTATGCATGAGCAGTTCTTC	CASSQPTSGSMHEQFF
TRBV6-1	TRBJ1-1	TRBD1	few	TGTGCCAGCAGCGAACAGGGGGCGGGGAACACTGAAGCTTTCTTT	CASSEQGAGNTEAFF
TRBV2	TRBJ2-5	TRBD2	many	TGTGCCAGCAGGCGGGAGGAGGGAGAGACCCAGTACTTC	CASRREEGETQYF
TRBV10-1	TRBJ2-7	TRBD2	.	TGCGCCAGCAGTGAGTCGGGGTCGTCTAGCGGGGGCTCCTACGAGCAGTACTTC	CASSESGSSSGGSYEQYF
TRBV12-3/TRBV12-4	TRBJ2-5	TRBD2	many	TGTGCCAGCAGTTTGGGGACTACGGGCGAGACCCAGTACTTC	CASSLGTTGETQYF
TRBV7-8	TRBJ2-7	.	.	TGTGCCAGCAGCGCCCGCCGGGACTACGAGCAGTACTTC	CASSARRDYEQYF
TRBV30	TRBJ2-3	TRBD1	many	TGTGCCCGACCCCGGACAGGGGACACAGATACGCAGTATTTT	CARPRTGDTDTQYF
TRBV7-9	TRBJ2-3	.	many	TGTGCCAGCAGCTTAGACCCGGGACGAGGGACTGATACGCAGTATTTT	CASSLDPGRGTDTQYF
TRBV10-1	TRBJ2-2	TRBD2	.	TGCGCCAGCAGTGAGGTAGTAGCGGGAATTCGATGGAGCACCGGGGAGCTGTTTTTT	CASSEVVAGIRWSTGELFF
TRBV28	TRBJ1-1	.	many	TGTGCCAGCAGTTTACTTATTGGGTCCACTGAAGCTTTCTTT	CASSLLIGSTEAFF
TRBV28	TRBJ1-5	.	few	TGTGCCAGCAGTCGGGATGGGGTTGGCAATCAGCCCCAGCATTTT	CASSRDGVGNQPQHF
TRBV12-5	TRBJ2-1	TRBD2	.	TGTGCTAGTGGTTTGGGTGCGGGAGGATCCTACAATGAGCAGTTCTTC	CASGLGAGGSYNEQFF
TRBV20-1	TRBJ2-1	TRBD2	many	TGCAGTGCTAGGGGAACGGGAGGGAGTTACAATGAGCAGTTCTTC	CSARGTGGSYNEQFF
TRBV28	TRBJ2-1	TRBD2	many	TGTGCCAGCAGGAGTAGCGGGAGGGTCAATGAGCAGTTCTTC	CASRSSGRVNEQFF